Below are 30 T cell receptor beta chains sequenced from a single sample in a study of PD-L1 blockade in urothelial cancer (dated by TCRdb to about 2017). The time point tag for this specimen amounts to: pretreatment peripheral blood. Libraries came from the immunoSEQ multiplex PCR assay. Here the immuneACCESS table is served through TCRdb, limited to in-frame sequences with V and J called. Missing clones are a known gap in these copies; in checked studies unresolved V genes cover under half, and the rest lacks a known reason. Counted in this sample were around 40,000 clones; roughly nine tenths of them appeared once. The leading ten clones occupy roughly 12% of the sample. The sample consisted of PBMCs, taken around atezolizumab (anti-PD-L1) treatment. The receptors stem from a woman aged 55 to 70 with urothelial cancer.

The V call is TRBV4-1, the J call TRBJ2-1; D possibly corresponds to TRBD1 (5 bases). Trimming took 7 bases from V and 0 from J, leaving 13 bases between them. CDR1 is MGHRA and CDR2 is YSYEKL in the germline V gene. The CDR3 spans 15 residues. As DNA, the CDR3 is TGCGCCAGCACCCAGGGCCTCTTCTCCTACAATGAGCAGTTCTTC. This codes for CASTQGLFSYNEQFF.

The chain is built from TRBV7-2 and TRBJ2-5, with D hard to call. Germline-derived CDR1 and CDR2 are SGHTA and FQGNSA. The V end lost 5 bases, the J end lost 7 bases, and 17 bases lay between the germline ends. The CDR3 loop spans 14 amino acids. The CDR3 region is CASSASRPAGTQYF. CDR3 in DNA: TGTGCCAGCAGCGCAAGTAGACCCGCAGGGACCCAGTACTTC.

CDR3 nucleotides: TGTGCCAGCAGCGTAGATCTCAGGGTAGGTGAGCAGTTCTTC. The encoded protein is CASSVDLRVGEQFF. The chain uses TRBV9 and TRBJ2-1, with a weak D call TRBD1 (5 bases). The CDR3 contains 14 residues. The ends were cut back, 0 bases at V and 9 bases at J, with 13 bases in the middle. Germline V CDR1 and CDR2: SGDLS, YYNGEE.

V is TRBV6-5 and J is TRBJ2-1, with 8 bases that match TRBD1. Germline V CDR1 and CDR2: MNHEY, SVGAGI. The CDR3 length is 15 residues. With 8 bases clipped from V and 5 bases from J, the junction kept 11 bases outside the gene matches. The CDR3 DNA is TGTGCCAGCCGCACCAACAGGGGGGCCCACAATGAGCAGTTCTTC. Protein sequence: CASRTNRGAHNEQFF.

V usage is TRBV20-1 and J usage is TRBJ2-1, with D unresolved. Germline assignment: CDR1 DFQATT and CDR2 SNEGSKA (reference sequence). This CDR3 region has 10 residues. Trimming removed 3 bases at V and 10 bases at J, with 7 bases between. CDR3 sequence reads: CSASGLEQFF. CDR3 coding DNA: TGCAGTGCTAGCGGTTTGGAGCAGTTCTTC.

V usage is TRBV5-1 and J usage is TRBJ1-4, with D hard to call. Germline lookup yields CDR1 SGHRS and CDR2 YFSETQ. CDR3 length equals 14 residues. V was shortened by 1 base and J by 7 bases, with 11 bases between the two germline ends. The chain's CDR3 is CASSLRSQGEKLFF. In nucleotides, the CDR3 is TGCGCCAGCAGCTTGAGGAGTCAAGGTGAAAAACTGTTTTTT.

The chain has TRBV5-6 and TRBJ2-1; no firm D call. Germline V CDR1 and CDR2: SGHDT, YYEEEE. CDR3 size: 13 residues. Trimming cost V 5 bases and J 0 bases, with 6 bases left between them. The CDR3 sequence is CASRYSSYNEQFF. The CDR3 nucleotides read TGTGCCAGCAGATACAGCTCCTACAATGAGCAGTTCTTC.

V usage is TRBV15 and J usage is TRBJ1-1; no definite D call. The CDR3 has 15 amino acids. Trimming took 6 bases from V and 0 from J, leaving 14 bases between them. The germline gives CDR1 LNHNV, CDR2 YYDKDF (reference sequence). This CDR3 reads CATRGGSLMNTEAFF. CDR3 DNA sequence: TGTGCCACCAGGGGAGGGAGCTTGATGAACACTGAAGCTTTCTTT.

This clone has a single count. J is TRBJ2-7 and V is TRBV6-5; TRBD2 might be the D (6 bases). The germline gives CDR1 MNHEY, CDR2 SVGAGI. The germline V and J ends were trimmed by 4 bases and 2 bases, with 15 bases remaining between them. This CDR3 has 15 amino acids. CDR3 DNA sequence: TGTGCCAGCAGTTTTTTAGCGGAAGTTACCTACGAGCAGTACTTC. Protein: CASSFLAEVTYEQYF.

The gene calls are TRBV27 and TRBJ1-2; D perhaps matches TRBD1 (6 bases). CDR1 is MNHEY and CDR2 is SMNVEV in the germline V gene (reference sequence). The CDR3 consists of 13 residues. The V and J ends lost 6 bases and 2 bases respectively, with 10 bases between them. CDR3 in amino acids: CASSETGNYGYTF. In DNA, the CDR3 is TGTGCCAGCAGCGAAACAGGGAACTATGGCTACACCTTC.

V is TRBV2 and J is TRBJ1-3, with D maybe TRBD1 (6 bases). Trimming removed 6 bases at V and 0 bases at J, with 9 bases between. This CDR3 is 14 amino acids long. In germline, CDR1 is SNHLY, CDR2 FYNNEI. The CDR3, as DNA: TGTGCCAGCAGAGGACAGTCCTCTGGAAACACCATATATTTT. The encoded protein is CASRGQSSGNTIYF. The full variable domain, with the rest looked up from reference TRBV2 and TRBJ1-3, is EPEVTQTPSHQVTQMGQEVILRCVPISNHLYFYWYRQILGQKVEFLVSFYNNEISEKSEIFDDQFSVERPDGSNFTLKIRSTKLEDSAMYFCASRGQSSGNTIYFGEGSWLTVV.

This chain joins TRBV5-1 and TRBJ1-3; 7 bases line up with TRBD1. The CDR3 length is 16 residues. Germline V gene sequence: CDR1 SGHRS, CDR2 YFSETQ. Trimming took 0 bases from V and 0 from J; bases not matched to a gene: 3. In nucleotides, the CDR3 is TGCGCCAGCAGCTTGGACAGGGGTTCCTCTGGAAACACCATATATTTT. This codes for CASSLDRGSSGNTIYF.

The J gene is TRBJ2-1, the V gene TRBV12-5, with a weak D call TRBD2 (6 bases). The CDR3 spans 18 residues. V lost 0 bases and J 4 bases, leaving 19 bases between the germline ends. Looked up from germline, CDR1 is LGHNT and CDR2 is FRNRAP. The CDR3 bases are TGTGCTAGTGGTTTGGTTTTGGCGGAGGGGAACCTTTACAATGAGCAGTTCTTC. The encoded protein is CASGLVLAEGNLYNEQFF.

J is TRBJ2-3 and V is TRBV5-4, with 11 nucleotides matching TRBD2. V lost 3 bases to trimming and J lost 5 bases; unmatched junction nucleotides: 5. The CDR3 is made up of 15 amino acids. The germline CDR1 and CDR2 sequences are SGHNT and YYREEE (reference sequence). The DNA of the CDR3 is TGTGCCAGCAGCTCTTTAGCGGGAGGGAAAGATACGCAGTATTTT. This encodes CASSSLAGGKDTQYF.

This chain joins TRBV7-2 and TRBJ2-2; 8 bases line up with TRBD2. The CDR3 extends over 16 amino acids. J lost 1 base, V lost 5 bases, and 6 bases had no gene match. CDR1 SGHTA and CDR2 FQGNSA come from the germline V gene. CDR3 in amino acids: CASSKIAGKNTGELFF. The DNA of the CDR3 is TGTGCCAGCAGCAAGATAGCGGGAAAGAACACCGGGGAGCTGTTTTTT.

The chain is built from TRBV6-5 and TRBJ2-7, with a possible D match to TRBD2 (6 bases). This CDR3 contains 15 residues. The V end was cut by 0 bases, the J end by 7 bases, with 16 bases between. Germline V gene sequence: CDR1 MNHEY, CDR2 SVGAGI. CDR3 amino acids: CASSYSILGTWEQYF. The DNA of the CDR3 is TGTGCCAGCAGTTACTCGATACTGGGGACTTGGGAGCAGTACTTC.

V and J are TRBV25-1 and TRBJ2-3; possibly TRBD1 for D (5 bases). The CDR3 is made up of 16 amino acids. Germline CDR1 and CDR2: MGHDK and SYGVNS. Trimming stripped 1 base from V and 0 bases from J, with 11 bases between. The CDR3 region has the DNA TGTGCCAGCAGTGAATTCGTGACAGCGAGCACAGATACGCAGTATTTT. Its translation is CASSEFVTASTDTQYF.

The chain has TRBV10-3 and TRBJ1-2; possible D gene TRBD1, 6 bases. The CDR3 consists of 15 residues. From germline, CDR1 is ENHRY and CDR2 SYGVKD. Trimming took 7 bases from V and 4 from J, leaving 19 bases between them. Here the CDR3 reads CAITKDSALTYGYTF. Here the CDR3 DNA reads TGTGCCATCACCAAGGACAGTGCCCTTACCTATGGCTACACCTTC.

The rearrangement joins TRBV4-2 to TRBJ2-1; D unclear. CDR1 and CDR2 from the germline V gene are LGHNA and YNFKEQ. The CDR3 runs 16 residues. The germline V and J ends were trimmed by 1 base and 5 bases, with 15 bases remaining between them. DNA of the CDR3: TGTGCCAGCAGCCAAGGCCCCAGCGTTAGTCACAATGAGCAGTTCTTC. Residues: CASSQGPSVSHNEQFF.

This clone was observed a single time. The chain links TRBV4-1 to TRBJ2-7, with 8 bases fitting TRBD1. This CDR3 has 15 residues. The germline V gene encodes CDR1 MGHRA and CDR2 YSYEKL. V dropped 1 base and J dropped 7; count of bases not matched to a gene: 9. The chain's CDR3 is CASSQVGQGLGEQYF. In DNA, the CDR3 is TGCGCCAGCAGCCAAGTTGGACAGGGCCTTGGAGAGCAGTACTTC.

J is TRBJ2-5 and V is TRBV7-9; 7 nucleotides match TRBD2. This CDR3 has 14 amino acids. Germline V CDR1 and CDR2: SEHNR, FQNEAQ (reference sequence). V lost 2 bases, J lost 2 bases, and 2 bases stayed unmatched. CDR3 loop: CASSLLGGQETQYF. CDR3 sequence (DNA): TGTGCCAGCAGCTTATTGGGGGGGCAAGAGACCCAGTACTTC.

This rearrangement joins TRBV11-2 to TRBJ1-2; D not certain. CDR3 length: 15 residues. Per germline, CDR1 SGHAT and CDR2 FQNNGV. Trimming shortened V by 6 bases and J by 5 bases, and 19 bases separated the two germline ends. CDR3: CASSRLVPAIYGYTF. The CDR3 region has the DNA TGTGCCAGCAGTCGCCTAGTTCCGGCGATTTATGGCTACACCTTC.

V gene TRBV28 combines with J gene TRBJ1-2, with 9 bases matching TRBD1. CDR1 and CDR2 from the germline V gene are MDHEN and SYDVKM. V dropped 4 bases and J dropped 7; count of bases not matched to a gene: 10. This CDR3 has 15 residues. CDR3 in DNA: TGTGCCAGCAGTTCCCCGGGACAGGGAATCTCTGGCTACACCTTC. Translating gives CASSSPGQGISGYTF.

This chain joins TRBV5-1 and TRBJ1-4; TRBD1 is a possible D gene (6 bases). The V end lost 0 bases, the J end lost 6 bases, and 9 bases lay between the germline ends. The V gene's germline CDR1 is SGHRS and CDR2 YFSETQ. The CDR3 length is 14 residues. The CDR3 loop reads CASSLEGGDEKLFF. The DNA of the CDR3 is TGCGCCAGCAGCTTGGAGGGGGGGGATGAAAAACTGTTTTTT. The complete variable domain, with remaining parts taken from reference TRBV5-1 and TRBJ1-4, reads KAGVTQTPRYLIKTRGQQVTLSCSPISGHRSVSWYQQTPGQGLQFLFEYFSETQRNKGNFPGRFSGRQFSNSRSEMNVSTLELGDSALYLCASSLEGGDEKLFFGSGTQLSVL.

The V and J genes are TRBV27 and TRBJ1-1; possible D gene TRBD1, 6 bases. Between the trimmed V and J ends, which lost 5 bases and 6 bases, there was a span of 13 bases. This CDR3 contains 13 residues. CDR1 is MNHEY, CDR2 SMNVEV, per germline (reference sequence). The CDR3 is CASSVDRKAEAFF. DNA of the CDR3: TGTGCCAGCAGTGTCGACAGGAAGGCTGAAGCTTTCTTT.

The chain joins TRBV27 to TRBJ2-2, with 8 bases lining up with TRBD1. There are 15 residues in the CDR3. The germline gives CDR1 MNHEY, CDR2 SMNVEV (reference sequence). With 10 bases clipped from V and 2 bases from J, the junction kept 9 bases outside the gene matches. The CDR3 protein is CATISTGVNTGELFF. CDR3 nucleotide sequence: TGTGCCACCATTTCGACAGGGGTCAACACCGGGGAGCTGTTTTTT.

As DNA, the CDR3 is TGTGCCAGCAGTTCTGTTCCAGATACGCAGTATTTT. Residues: CASSSVPDTQYF. The rearrangement links TRBV28 to TRBJ2-3; D unresolved. Germline-derived CDR1 and CDR2 are MDHEN and SYDVKM. The CDR3 consists of 12 residues. The V and J ends lost 4 bases and 4 bases respectively, with 6 bases between them.

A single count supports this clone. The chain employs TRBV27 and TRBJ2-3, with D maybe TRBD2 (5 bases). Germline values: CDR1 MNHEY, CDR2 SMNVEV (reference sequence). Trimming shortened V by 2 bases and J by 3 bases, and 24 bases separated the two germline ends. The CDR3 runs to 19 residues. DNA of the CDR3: TGTGCCAGCAGTTTAGATTTTTGGGCCACAAAACGGGAAACAGATACGCAGTATTTT. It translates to CASSLDFWATKRETDTQYF.

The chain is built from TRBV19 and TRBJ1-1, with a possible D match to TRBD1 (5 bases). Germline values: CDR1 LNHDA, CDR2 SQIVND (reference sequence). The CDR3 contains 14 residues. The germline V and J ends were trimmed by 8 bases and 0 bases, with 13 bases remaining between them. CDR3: CASDGGDMNTEAFF. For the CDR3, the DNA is TGTGCCAGTGACGGGGGAGACATGAACACTGAAGCTTTCTTT.

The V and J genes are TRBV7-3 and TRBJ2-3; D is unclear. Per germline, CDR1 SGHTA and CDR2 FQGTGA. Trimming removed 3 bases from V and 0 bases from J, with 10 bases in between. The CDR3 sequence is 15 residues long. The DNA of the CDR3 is TGTGCCAGCAGCTTGACAATCTACAGCACAGATACGCAGTATTTT. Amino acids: CASSLTIYSTDTQYF.